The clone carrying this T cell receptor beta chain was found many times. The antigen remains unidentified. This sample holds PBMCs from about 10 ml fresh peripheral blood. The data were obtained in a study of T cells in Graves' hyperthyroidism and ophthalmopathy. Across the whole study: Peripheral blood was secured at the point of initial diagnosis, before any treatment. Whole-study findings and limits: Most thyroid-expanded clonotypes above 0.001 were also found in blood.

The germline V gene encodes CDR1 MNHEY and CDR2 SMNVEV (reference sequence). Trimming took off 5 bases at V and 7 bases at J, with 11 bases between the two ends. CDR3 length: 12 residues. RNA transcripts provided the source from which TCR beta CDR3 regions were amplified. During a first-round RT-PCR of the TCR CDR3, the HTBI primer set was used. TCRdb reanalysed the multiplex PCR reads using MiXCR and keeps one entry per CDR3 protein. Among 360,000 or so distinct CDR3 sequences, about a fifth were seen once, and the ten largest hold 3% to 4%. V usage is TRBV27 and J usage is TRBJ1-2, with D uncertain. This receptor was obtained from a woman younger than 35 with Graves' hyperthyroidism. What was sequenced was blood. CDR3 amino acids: CASSAKGSGYTF. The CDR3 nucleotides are TGTGCCAGCAGTGCTAAGGGCAGTGGCTACACCTTC.